The entry below describes one TCR beta chain. This sample is part of a study of T cells in localized non-small cell lung cancer. TCRdb's table, derived via immunoSEQ multiplex PCR, lists solely in-frame clones and lacks some. The sample includes nearly 15,000 clones, about 85% seen only once; the top ten take approximately 4.2%. The sequencing here drew on peripheral blood, taken before any cancer treatment. This receptor was identified in a woman aged 35-75 years with stage I lung adenocarcinoma.

The CDR3 region is CASSPPFSGGSDTQYF. The CDR3 DNA follows: TGTGCCAGCAGCCCCCCGTTTAGCGGGGGTTCAGATACGCAGTATTTT. V and J are TRBV5-4 and TRBJ2-3, with 9 bases matching TRBD2. Trimming took 4 bases from V and 4 from J; bases not matched to a gene: 10. The germline gives CDR1 SGHNT, CDR2 YYREEE (reference sequence). The CDR3 has 16 amino acids.